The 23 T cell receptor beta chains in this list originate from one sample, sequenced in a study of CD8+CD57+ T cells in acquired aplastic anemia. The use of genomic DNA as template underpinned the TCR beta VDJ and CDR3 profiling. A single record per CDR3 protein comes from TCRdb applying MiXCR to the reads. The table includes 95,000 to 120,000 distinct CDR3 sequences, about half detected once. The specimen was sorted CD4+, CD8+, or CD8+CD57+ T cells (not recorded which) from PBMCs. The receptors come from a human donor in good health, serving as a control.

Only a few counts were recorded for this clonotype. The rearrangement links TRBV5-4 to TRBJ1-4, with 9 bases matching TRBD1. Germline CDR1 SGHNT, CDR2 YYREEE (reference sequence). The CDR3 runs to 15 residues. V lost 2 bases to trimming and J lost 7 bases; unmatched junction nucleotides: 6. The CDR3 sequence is CASSFQTGGFEKLFF. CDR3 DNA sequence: TGTGCCAGCAGCTTCCAGACAGGGGGTTTTGAAAAACTGTTTTTT.

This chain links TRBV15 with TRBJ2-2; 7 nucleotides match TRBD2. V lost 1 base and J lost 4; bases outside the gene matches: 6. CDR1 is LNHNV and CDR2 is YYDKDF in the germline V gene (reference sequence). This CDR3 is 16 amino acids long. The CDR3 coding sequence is TGTGCCACCAGCAGAGGGGAGGGGCGTCTCACCGGGGAGCTGTTTTTT. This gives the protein CATSRGEGRLTGELFF. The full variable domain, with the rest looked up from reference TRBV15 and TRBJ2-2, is DAMVIQNPRYQVTQFGKPVTLSCSQTLNHNVMYWYQQKSSQAPKLLFHYYDKDFNNEADTPDNFQSRRPNTSFCFLDIRSPGLGDTAMYLCATSRGEGRLTGELFFGEGSRLTVL.

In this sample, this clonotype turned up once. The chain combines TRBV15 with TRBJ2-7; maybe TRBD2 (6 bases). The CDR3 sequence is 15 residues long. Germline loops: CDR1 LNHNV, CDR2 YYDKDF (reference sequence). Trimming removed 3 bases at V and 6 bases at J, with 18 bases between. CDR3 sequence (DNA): TGTGCCACCAGCAGGGGAGGCCCAGCTGGAGCCGAGCAGTACTTC. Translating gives CATSRGGPAGAEQYF.

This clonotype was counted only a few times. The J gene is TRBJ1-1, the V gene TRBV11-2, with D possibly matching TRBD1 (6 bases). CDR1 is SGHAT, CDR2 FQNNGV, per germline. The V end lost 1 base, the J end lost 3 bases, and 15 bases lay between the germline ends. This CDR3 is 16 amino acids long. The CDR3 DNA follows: TGTGCCAGCAGCTTAGGTCAGGGGACCTCCTACACTGAAGCTTTCTTT. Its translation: CASSLGQGTSYTEAFF.

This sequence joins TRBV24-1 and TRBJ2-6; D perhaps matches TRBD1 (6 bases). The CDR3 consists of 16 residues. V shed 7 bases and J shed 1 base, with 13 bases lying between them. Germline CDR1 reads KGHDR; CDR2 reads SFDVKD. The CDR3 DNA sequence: TGTGCCACCAGCACCCACAGGGAGTCTGGGGCCAACGTCCTGACTTTC. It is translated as CATSTHRESGANVLTF.

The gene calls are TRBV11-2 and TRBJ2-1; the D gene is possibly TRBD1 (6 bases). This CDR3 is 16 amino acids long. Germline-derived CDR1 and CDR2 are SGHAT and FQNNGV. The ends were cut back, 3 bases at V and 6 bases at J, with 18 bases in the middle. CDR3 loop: CASSFFSELQGNEQFF. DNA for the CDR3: TGTGCCAGCAGCTTTTTCTCGGAGTTACAGGGCAATGAGCAGTTCTTC.

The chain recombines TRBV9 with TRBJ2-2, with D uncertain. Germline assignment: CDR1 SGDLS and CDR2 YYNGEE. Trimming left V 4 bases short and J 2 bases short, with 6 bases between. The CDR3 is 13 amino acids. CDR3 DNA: TGTGCCAGCAGCACTTTTAACACCGGGGAGCTGTTTTTT. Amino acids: CASSTFNTGELFF.

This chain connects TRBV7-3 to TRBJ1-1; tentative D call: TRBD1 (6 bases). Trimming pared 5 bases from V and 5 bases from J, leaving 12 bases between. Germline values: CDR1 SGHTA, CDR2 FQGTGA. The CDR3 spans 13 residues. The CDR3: CASSPHQGTEAFF. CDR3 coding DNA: TGTGCCAGCAGCCCCCACCAGGGGACTGAAGCTTTCTTT.

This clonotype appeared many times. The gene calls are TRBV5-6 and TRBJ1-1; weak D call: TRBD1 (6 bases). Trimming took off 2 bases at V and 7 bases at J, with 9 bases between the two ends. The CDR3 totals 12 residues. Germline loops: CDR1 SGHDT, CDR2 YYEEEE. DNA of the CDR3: TGTGCCAGCAGCTTAGGGGGATTTGAAGCTTTCTTT. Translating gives CASSLGGFEAFF.

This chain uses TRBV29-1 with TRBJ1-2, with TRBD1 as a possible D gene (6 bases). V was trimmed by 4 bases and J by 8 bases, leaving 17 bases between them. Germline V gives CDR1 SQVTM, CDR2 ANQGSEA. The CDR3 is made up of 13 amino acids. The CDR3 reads CSVVSGAVWGYTF. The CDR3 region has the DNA TGCAGCGTTGTGTCAGGGGCAGTGTGGGGCTACACCTTC. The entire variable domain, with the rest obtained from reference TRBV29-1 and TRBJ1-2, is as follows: SAVISQKPSRDICQRGTSLTIQCQVDSQVTMMFWYRQQPGQSLTLIATANQGSEATYESGFVIDKFPISRPNLTFSTLTVSNMSPEDSSIYLCSVVSGAVWGYTFGSGTRLTVV.

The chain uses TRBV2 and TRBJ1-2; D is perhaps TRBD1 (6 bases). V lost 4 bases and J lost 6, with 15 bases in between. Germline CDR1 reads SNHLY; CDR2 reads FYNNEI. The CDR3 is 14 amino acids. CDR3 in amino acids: CASSVDRQTDGYTF. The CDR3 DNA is TGTGCCAGCAGTGTTGACAGGCAGACCGATGGCTACACCTTC.

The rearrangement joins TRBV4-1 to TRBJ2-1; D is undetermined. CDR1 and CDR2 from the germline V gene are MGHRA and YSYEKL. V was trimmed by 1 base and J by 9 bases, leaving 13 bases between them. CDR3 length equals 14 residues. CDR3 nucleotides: TGCGCCAGCAGCCAAGGCATGCCATTGGGTGAGCAGTTCTTC. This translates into CASSQGMPLGEQFF.

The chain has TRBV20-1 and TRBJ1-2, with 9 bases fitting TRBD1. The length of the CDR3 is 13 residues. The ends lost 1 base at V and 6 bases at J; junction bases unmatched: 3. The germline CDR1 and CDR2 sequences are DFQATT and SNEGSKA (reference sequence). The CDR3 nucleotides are TGCAGTGCTAGAGGGGGACAGGGTGATGGCTACACCTTC. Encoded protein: CSARGGQGDGYTF.

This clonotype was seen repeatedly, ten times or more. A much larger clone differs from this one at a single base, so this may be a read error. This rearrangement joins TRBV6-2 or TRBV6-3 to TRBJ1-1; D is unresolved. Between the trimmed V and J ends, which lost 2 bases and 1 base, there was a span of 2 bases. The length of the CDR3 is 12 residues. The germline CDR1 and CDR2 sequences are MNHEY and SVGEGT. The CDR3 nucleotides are TGTGCCAGCAGTTACCCGAACACTGAAGCTTTCTTT. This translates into CASSYPNTEAFF.

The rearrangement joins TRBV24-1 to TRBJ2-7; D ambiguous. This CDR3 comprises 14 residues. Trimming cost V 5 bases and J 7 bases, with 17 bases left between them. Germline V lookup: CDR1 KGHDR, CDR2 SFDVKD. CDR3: CATSVGGTSGEQYF. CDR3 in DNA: TGTGCCACCAGTGTAGGCGGAACCTCCGGAGAGCAGTACTTC.

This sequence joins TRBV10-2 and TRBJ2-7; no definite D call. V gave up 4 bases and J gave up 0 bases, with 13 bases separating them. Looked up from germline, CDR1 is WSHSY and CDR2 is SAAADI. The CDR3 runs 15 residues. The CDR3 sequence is CASSAAGRSSYEQYF. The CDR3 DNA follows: TGCGCCAGCAGTGCCGCAGGTAGAAGCTCCTACGAGCAGTACTTC.

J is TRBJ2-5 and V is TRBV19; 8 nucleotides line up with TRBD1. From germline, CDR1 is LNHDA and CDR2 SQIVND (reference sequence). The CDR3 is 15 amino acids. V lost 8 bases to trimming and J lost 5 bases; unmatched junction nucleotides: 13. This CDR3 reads CASAPPGTGGETQYF. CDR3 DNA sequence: TGTGCCAGTGCACCGCCCGGGACAGGTGGGGAGACCCAGTACTTC.

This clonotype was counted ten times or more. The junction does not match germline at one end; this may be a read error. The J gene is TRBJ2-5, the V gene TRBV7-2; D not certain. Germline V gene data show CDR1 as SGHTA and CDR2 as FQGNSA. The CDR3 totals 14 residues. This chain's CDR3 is CASSSFTEIRVNHF. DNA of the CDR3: TGTGCCAGCAGCTCCTTCACTGAGATTAGGGTGAATCACTTC.

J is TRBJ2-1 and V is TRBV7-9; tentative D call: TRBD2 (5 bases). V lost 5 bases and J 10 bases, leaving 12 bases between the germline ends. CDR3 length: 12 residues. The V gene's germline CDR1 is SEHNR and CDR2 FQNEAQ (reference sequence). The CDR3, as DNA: TGTGCCAGCAGCCTCCCGGGCGGGGAGCAGTTCTTC. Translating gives CASSLPGGEQFF. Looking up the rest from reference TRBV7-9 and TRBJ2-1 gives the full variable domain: DTGVSQNPRHKITKRGQNVTFRCDPISEHNRLYWYRQTLGQGPEFLTYFQNEAQLEKSRLLSDRFSAERPKGSFSTLEIQRTEQGDSAMYLCASSLPGGEQFFGPGTRLTVL.

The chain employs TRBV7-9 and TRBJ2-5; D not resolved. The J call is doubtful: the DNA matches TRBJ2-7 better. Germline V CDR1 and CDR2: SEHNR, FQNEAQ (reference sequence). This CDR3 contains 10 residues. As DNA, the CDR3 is TGTGCCAGCATGAGTTTCGAGCAGTACTTC. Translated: CASMSFEQYF.

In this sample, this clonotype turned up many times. CDR3 in DNA: TGTGCCAGCAGTGAGTGGACAGGGGAAGAGACCCAGTACTTC. Protein: CASSEWTGEETQYF. This sequence joins TRBV6-1 and TRBJ2-5; 9 bases fit TRBD1. J was trimmed by 3 bases and V by 3 bases; bases with no gene match: 2. There are 14 residues in the CDR3. The germline gives CDR1 MNHNS, CDR2 SASEGT.

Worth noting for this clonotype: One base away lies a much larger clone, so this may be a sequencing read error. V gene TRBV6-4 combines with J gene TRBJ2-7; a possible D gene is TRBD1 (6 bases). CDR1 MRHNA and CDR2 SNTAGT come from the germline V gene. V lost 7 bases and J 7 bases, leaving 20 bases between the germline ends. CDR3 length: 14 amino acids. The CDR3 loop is CASNGRDIQGEQYF. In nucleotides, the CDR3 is TGTGCCAGCAATGGCCGGGACATCCAAGGTGAGCAGTACTTC.

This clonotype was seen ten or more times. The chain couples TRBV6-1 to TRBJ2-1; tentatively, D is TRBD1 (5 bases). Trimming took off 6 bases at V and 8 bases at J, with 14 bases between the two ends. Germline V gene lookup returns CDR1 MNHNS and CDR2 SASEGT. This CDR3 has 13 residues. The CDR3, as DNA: TGTGCCAGCAGGGGGCGATCTGTCGATGAGCAGTTCTTC. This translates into CASRGRSVDEQFF.